One sample yielded the 5 T cell receptor beta chains listed below, sequenced in a study of shared clonotypes between healthy human individuals. Only in-frame clones appear in the TCRdb table, and some are missing; sequencing was by immunoSEQ multiplex PCR. This table has 950,000 to 1,100,000 clones, around 82% appearing once. The sequencing sample was made of memory CD4+ T cells from PBMCs. Indicated subset: CD45RA-negative fraction. Receptors were obtained from a man aged 18 to 29 in good health. Some clones in this sample may be carry-over from other donors' samples.

This clone was seen a single time. V is TRBV19 and J is TRBJ2-7, with 7 nucleotides matching TRBD2. The CDR3 length is 14 residues. After removal of 5 bases from V and 6 bases from J, the junction contained 10 bases not matched to a gene. Germline V lookup: CDR1 LNHDA, CDR2 SQIVND (reference sequence). CDR3 in DNA: TGTGCCAGTAGTCCTCGGGGGGACGGGGGCGAGCAGTACTTC. The encoded protein is CASSPRGDGGEQYF.

This clone was recorded at least ten times. The chain couples TRBV4-1 to TRBJ2-7; D uncertain. The germline gives CDR1 MGHRA, CDR2 YSYEKL. The CDR3 has 15 residues. Between the trimmed V and J ends, which lost 1 base and 3 bases, there was a span of 13 bases. CDR3 residues: CASSQVPVPYYEQYF. The CDR3, as DNA: TGCGCCAGCAGCCAAGTTCCCGTACCCTACTACGAGCAGTACTTC.

This clone occurred a few times. Here the CDR3 DNA reads TGTGCCAGCAGCGTAGCTGACAGGGCGAACTATGGCTACACCTTC. This sequence encodes CASSVADRANYGYTF. This sequence joins TRBV9 and TRBJ1-2; 7 bases agree with TRBD1. V shed 0 bases and J 2 bases; nucleotides not matched to a gene: 4. The CDR3 is 15 residues long. Germline CDR1 and CDR2: SGDLS and YYNGEE.

V and J are TRBV5-1 and TRBJ2-7; TRBD2 might be the D (5 bases). This CDR3 comprises 14 residues. Trimming took off 4 bases at V and 5 bases at J, with 16 bases between the two ends. CDR1 is SGHRS, CDR2 YFSETQ, per germline. The CDR3 DNA reads TGCGCCAGCAGCCTAGACGGCCCGGGGAACGAGCAGTACTTC. This encodes CASSLDGPGNEQYF.

This chain connects TRBV29-1 to TRBJ2-5; D is ambiguous. CDR1 is SQVTM, CDR2 ANQGSEA, per germline. The CDR3 extends over 13 amino acids. V shed 5 bases and J shed 6 bases, with 16 bases lying between them. The CDR3 DNA reads as TGCAGCGTTTCTCCTGGGCCCGTACAGACCCAGTACTTC. Its protein is CSVSPGPVQTQYF.